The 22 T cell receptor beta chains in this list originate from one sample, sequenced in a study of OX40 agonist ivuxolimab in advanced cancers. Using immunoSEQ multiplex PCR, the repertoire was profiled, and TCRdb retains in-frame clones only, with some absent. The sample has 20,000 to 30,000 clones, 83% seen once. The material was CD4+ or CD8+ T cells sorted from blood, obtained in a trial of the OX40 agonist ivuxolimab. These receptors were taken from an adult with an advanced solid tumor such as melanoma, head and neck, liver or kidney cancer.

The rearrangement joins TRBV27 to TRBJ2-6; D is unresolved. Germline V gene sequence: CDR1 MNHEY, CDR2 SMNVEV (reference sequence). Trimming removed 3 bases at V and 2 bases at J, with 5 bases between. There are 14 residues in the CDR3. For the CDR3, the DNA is TGTGCCAGCAGTTTCCAGACTGGGGCCAACGTCCTGACTTTC. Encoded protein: CASSFQTGANVLTF. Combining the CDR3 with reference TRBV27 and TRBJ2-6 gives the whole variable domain EAQVTQNPRYLITVTGKKLTVTCSQNMNHEYMSWYRQDPGLGLRQIYYSMNVEVTDKGDVPEGYKVSRKEKRNFPLILESPSPNQTSLYFCASSFQTGANVLTFGAGSRLTVL.

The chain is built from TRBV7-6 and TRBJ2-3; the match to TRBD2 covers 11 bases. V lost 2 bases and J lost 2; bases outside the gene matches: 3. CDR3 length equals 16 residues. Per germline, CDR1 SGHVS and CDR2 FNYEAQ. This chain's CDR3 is CASSLFSGGATDTQYF. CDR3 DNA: TGTGCCAGCAGCTTATTTAGCGGGGGGGCCACAGATACGCAGTATTTT.

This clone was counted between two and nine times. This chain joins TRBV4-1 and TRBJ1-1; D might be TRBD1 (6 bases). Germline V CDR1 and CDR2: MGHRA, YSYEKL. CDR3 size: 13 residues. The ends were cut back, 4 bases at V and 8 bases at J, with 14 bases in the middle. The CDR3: CASSPDGTGEAFF. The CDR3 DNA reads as TGCGCCAGCAGCCCAGACGGTACAGGGGAAGCTTTCTTT.

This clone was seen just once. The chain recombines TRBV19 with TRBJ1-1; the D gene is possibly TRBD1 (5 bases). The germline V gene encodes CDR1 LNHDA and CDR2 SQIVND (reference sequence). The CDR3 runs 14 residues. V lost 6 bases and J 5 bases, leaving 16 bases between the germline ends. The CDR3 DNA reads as TGTGCCAGTAGCCCAGTGGGGCCGGGGACTGAAGCTTTCTTT. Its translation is CASSPVGPGTEAFF. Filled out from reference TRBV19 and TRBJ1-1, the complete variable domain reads DGGITQSPKYLFRKEGQNVTLSCEQNLNHDAMYWYRQDPGQGLRLIYYSQIVNDFQKGDIAEGYSVSREKKESFPLTVTSAQKNPTAFYLCASSPVGPGTEAFFGQGTRLTVV.

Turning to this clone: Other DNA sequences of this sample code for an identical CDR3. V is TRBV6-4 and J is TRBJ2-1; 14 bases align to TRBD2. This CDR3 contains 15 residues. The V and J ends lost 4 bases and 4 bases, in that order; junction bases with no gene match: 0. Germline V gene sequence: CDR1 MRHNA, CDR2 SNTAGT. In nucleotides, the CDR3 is TGTGCCAGCAGTGGGACTAGCGGGGGGTACAATGAGCAGTTCTTC. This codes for CASSGTSGGYNEQFF.

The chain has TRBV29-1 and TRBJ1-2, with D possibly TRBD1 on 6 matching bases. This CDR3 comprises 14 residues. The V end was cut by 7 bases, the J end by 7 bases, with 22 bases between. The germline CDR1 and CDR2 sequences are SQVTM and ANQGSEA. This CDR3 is CSDRAGGAKFGYTF. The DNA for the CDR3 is TGCAGCGACCGAGCGGGGGGCGCAAAGTTTGGCTACACCTTC.

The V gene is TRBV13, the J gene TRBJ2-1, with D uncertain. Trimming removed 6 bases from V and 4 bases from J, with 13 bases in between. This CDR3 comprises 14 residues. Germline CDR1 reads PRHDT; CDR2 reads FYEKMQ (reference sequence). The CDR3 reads CASRFPRAYNEQFF. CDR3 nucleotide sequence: TGTGCCAGCAGGTTCCCGCGAGCATACAATGAGCAGTTCTTC.

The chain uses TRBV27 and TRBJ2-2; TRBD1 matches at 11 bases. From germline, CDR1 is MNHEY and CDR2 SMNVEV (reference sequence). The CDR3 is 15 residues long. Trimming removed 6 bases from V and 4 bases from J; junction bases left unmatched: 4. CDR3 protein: CASSSGQGATGELFF. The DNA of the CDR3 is TGTGCCAGCAGCAGCGGACAGGGGGCCACCGGGGAGCTGTTTTTT.

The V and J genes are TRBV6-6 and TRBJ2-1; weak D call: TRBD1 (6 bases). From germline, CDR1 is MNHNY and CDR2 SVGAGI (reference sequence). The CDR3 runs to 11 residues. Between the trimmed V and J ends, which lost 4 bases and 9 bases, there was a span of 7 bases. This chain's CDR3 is CASSSRGEQFF. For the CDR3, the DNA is TGTGCCAGCAGTTCCAGGGGTGAGCAGTTCTTC.

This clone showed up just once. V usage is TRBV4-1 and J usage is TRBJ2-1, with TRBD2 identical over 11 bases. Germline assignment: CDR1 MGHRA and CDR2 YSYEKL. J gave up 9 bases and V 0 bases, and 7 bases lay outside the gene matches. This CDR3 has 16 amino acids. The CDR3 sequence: CASSQDPSGGIAEQFF. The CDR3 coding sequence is TGCGCCAGCAGCCAAGATCCTAGCGGGGGGATTGCTGAGCAGTTCTTC.

The CDR3 DNA sequence: TGCGCCAGCAGCCAAGGGACAGGGTTTCGGATGCAGTACTTC. Its protein product is CASSQGTGFRMQYF. This sequence joins TRBV4-1 and TRBJ2-7; 8 nucleotides align to TRBD1. The J segment lost 9 bases and the V segment lost 1 base, leaving 8 bases of the junction unmatched. The CDR3 totals 14 residues. Germline CDR1 reads MGHRA; CDR2 reads YSYEKL.

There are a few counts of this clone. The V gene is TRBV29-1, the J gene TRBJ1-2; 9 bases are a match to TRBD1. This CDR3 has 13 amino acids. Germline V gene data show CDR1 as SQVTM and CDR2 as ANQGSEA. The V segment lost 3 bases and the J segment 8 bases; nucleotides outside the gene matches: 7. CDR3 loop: CSVEGQGGLGYTF. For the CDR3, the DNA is TGCAGCGTTGAGGGACAGGGAGGACTAGGCTACACCTTC.

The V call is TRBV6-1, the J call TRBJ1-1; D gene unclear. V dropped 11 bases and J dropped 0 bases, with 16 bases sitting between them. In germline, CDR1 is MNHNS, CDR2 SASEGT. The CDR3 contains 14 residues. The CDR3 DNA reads TGTGCCGCCGAGAGAATCAACATGAACACTGAAGCTTTCTTT. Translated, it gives CAAERINMNTEAFF.

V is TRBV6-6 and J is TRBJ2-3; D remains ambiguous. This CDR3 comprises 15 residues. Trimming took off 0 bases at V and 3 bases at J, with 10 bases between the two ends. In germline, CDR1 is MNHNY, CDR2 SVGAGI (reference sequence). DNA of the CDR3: TGTGCCAGCAGTTACTCTTCGGACCTAACAGATACGCAGTATTTT. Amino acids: CASSYSSDLTDTQYF.

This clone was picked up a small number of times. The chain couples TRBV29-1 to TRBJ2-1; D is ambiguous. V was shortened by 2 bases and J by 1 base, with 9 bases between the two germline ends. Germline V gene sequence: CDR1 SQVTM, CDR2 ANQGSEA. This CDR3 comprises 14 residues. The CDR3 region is CSVESGLSYNEQFF. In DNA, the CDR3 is TGCAGCGTTGAATCCGGGTTGTCCTACAATGAGCAGTTCTTC.

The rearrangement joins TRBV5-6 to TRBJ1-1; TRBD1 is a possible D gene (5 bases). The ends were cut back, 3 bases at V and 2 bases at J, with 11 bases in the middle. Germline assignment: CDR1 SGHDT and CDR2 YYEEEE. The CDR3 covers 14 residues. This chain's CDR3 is CASSWGTGNTEAFF. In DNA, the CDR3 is TGTGCCAGCAGCTGGGGGACGGGTAACACTGAAGCTTTCTTT.

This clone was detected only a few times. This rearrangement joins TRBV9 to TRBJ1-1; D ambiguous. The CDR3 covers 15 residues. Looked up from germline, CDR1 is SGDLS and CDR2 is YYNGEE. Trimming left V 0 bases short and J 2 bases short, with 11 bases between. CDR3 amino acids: CASSVGAQVNTEAFF. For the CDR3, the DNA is TGTGCCAGCAGCGTAGGAGCCCAGGTTAACACTGAAGCTTTCTTT. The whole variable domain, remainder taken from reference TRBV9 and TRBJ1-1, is DSGVTQTPKHLITATGQRVTLRCSPRSGDLSVYWYQQSLDQGLQFLIQYYNGEERAKGNILERFSAQQFPDLHSELNLSSLELGDSALYFCASSVGAQVNTEAFFGQGTRLTVV.

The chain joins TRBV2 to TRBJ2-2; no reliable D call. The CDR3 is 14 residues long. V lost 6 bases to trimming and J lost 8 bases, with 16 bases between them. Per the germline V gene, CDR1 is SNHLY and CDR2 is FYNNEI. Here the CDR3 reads CASRPDPLGGELFF. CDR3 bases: TGTGCCAGCAGGCCGGACCCGCTGGGGGGGGAGCTGTTTTTT.

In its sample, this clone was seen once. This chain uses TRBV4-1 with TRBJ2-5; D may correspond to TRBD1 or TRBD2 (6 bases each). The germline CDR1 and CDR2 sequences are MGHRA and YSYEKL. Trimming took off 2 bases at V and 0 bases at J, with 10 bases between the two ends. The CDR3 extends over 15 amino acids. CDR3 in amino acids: CASSQWGADQETQYF. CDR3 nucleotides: TGCGCCAGCAGCCAATGGGGGGCGGACCAAGAGACCCAGTACTTC.

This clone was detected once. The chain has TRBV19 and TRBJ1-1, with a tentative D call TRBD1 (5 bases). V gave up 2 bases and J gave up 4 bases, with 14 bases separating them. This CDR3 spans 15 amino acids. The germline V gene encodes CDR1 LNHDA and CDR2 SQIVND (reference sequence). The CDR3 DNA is TGTGCCAGTAGTATAAATAGGAGGGGATTCACTGAAGCTTTCTTT. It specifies CASSINRRGFTEAFF.

CDR3 in DNA: TGTGCCAGCAGCACACACAAACTAGCGGGGCGAAGAGATACGCAGTATTTT. Amino acid sequence: CASSTHKLAGRRDTQYF. V and J are TRBV7-2 and TRBJ2-3; 10 bases fit TRBD2. V gave up 5 bases and J gave up 5 bases; unmatched junction bases: 13. Germline values: CDR1 SGHTA, CDR2 FQGNSA. The CDR3 sequence is 17 residues long.

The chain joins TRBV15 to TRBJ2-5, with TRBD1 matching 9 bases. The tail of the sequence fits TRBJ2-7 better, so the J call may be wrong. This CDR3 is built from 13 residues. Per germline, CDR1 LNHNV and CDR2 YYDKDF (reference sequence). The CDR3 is CATSTDRGHEQYF. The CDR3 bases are TGTGCCACCAGCACGGACAGGGGCCACGAGCAGTACTTC.